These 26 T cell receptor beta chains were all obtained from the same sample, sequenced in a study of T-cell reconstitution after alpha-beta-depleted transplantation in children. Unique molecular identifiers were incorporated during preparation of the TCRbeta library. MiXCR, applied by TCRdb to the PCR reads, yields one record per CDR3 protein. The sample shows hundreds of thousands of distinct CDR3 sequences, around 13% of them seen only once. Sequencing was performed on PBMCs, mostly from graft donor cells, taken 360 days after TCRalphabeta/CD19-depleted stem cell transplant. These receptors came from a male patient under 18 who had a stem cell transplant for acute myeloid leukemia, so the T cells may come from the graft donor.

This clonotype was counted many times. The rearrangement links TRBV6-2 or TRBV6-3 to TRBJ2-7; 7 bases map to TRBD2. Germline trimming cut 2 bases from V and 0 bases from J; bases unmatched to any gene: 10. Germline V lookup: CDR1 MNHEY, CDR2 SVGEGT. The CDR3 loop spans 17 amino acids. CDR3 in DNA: TGTGCCAGCAGTTACCTACGGCTAGCGGTTGTCTCCTACGAGCAGTACTTC. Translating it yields CASSYLRLAVVSYEQYF.

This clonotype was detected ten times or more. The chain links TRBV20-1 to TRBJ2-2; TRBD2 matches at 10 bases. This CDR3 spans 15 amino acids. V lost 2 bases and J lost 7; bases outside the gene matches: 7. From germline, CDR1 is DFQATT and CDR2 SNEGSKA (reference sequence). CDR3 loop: CSARPPSGRGGELFF. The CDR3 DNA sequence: TGCAGTGCTAGACCCCCTAGCGGGAGAGGCGGGGAGCTGTTTTTT.

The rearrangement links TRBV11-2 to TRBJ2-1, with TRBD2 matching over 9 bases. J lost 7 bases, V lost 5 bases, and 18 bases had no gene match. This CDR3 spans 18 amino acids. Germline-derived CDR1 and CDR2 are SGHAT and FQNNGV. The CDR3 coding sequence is TGTGCCAGCAGCCCCCCCGGGTGGCTAGCGGGAAAGTCGAATGAGCAGTTCTTC. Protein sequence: CASSPPGWLAGKSNEQFF. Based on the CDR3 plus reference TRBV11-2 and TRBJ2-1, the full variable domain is EAGVAQSPRYKIIEKRQSVAFWCNPISGHATLYWYQQILGQGPKLLIQFQNNGVVDDSQLPKDRFSAERLKGVDSTLKIQPAKLEDSAVYLCASSPPGWLAGKSNEQFFGPGTRLTVL.

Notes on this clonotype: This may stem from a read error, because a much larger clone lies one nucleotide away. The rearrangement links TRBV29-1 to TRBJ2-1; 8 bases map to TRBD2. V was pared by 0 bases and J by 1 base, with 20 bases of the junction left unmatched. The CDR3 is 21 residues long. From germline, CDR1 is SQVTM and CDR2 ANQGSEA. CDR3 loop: CSVEDLLTSVTYKRSYNEQFF. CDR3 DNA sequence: TGCAGCGTTGAAGATCTCCTGACTAGCGTCACTTATAAGAGATCCTACAATGAGCAGTTCTTC.

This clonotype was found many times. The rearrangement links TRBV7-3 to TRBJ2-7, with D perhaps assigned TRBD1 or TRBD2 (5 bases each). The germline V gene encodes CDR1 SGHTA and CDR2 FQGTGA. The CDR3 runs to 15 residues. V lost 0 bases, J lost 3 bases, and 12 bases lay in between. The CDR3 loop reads CASSLTGERSYEQYF. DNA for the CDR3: TGTGCCAGCAGCTTAACGGGGGAAAGGAGCTACGAGCAGTACTTC.

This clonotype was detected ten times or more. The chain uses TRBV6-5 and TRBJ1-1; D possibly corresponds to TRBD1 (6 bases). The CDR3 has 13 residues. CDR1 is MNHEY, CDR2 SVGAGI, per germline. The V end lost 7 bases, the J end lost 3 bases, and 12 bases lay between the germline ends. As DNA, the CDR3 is TGTGCCAGCAACCGGGGGGCGGACACTGAAGCTTTCTTT. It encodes CASNRGADTEAFF.

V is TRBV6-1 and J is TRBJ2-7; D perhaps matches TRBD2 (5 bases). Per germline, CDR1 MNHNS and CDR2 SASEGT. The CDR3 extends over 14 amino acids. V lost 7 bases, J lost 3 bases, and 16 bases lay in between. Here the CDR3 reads CASTQWGADYEQYF. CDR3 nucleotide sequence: TGTGCCAGCACTCAATGGGGAGCGGACTACGAGCAGTACTTC.

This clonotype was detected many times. CDR3 sequence: CASSRTSGSFYNEQFF. In DNA, the CDR3 is TGTGCCAGCAGCCGGACTAGCGGGAGCTTTTACAATGAGCAGTTCTTC. The chain links TRBV3-1 to TRBJ2-1, with 13 bases aligning to TRBD2. In germline, CDR1 is LGHDT, CDR2 YNNKEL (reference sequence). This CDR3 comprises 16 residues. The ends lost 4 bases at V and 4 bases at J; junction bases unmatched: 4.

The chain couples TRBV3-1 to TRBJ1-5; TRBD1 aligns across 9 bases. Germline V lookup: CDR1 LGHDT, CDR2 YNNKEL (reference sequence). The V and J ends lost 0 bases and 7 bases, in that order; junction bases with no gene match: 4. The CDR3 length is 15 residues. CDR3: CASSQEGTGPQPQHF. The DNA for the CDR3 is TGTGCCAGCAGCCAAGAGGGGACAGGGCCCCAGCCCCAGCATTTT.

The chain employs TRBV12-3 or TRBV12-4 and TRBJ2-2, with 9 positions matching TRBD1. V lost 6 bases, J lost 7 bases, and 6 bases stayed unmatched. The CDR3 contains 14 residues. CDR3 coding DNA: TGTGCCAGCAGCCCGGACAGGGGCCACGGGGAGCTGTTTTTT. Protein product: CASSPDRGHGELFF.

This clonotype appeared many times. The CDR3 DNA reads TGTGCCACCAGTGATCGGGAGACCCAGTACTTC. Translated, it gives CATSDRETQYF. The J gene is TRBJ2-5, the V gene TRBV24-1; no definite D call. CDR1 is KGHDR and CDR2 is SFDVKD in the germline V gene. Trimming took off 3 bases at V and 5 bases at J, with 3 bases between the two ends. The CDR3 runs 11 residues.

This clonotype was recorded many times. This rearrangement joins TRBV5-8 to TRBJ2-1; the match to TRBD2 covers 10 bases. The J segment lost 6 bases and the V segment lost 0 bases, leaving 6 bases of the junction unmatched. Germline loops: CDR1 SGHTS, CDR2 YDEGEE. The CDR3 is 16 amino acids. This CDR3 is CASSLEGLATVNEQFF. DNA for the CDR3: TGTGCCAGCAGCTTGGAGGGACTAGCGACGGTCAATGAGCAGTTCTTC.

The CDR3 loop is CASSYKVGGQGEAEDYGYTF. CDR3 coding DNA: TGTGCCAGCAGTTACAAGGTTGGCGGGCAGGGCGAGGCTGAGGACTATGGCTACACCTTC. The chain joins TRBV6-2 or TRBV6-3 to TRBJ1-2, with D possibly matching TRBD1 (5 bases). Germline CDR1 reads MNHEY; CDR2 reads SVGEGT. V lost 2 bases to trimming and J lost 3 bases, with 28 bases between them. The CDR3 extends over 20 amino acids.

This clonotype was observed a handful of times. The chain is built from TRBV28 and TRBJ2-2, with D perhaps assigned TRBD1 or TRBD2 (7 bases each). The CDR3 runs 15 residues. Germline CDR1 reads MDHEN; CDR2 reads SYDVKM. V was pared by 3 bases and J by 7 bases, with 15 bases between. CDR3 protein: CASSFREGAGGELFF. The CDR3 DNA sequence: TGTGCCAGCAGTTTCAGGGAGGGGGCCGGCGGGGAGCTGTTTTTT.

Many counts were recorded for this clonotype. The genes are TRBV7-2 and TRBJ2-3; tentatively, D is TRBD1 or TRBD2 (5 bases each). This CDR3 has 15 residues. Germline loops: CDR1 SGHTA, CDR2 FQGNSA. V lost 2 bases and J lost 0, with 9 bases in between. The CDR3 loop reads CASSLRDGSTDTQYF. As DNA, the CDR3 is TGTGCCAGCAGCTTAAGGGACGGAAGCACAGATACGCAGTATTTT.

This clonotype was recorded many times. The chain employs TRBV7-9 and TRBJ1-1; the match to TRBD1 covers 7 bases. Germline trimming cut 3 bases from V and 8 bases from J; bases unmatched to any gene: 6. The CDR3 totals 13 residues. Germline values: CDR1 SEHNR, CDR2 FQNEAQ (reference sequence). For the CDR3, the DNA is TGTGCCAGCAGCTTTGACAGGGTTTTAGAAGCTTTCTTT. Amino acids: CASSFDRVLEAFF.

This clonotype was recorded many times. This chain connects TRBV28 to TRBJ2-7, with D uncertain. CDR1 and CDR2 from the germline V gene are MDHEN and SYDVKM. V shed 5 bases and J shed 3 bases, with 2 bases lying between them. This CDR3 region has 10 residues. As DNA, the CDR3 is TGTGCCAGCAGTCTCTACGAGCAGTACTTC. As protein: CASSLYEQYF.

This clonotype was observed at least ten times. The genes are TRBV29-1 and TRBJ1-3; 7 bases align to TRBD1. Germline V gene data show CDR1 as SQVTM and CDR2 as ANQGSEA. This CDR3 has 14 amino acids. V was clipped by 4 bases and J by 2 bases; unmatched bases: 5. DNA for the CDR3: TGCAGCGTTGCCCTTCAGGGGGCTGGAAACACCATATATTTT. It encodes CSVALQGAGNTIYF.

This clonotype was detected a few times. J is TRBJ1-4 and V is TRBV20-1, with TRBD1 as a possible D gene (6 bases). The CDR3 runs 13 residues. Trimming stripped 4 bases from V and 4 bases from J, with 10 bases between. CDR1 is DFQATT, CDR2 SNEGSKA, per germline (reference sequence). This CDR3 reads CSATSGVNEKLFF. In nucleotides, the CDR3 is TGCAGTGCTACGTCAGGGGTTAATGAAAAACTGTTTTTT.

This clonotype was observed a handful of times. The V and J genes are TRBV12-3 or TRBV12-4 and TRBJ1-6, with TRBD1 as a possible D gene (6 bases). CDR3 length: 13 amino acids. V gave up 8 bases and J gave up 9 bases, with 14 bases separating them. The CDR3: CASRGQSTSPLHF. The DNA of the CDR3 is TGTGCCAGCCGGGGGCAGTCGACTTCACCCCTCCACTTT.

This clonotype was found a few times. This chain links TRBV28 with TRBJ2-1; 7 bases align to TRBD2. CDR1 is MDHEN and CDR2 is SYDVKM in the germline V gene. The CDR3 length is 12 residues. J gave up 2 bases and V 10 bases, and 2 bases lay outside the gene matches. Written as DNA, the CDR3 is TGTGCCACCCGGGAGGCCTACAATGAGCAGTTCTTC. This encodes CATREAYNEQFF.

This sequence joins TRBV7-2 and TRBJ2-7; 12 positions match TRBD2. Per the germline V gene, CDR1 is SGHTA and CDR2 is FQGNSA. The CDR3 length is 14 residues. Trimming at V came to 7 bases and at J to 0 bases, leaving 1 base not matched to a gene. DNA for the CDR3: TGTGCCAGCACGACTAGCGGGAGCTCCTACGAGCAGTACTTC. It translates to CASTTSGSSYEQYF.

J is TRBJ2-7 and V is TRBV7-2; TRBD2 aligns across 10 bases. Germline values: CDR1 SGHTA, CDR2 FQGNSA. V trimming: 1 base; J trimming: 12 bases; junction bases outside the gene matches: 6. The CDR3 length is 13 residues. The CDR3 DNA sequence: TGTGCCAGCAGCTTAGAGGCTAGCGGGAGTCGGTACTTC. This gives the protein CASSLEASGSRYF.

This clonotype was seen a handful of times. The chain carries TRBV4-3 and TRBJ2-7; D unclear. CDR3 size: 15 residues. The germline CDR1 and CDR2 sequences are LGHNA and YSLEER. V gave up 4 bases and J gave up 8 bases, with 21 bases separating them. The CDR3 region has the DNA TGCGCCAGCAGCCGTCGACGGCGTCGAAGGGCGAAGCAGTACTTC. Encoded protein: CASSRRRRRRAKQYF.

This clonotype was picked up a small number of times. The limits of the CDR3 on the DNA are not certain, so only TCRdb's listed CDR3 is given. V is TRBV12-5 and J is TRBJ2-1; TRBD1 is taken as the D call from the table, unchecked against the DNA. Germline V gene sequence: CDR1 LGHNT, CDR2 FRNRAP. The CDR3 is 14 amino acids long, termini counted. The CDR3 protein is CASGFSGPGGEQFF.

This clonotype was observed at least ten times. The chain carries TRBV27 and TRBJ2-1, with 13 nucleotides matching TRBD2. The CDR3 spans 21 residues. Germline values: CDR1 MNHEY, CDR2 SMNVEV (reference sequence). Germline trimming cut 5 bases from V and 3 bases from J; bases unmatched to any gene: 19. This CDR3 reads CASSTKGRLAGGTTYYNEQFF. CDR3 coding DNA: TGTGCCAGCAGTACAAAAGGGCGACTAGCGGGAGGCACTACCTACTACAATGAGCAGTTCTTC.